One and the same sample provided the 25 T cell receptor beta chains below, sequenced in a study of Graves' ophthalmopathy and Graves' hyperthyroidism. Amplification of the TCR beta CDR3 regions used RNA transcripts (as template). The first-round RT-PCR employed HTBI primers together with the Qiagen OneStep RT-PCR kit. A multiplex PCR was then performed as the second round. TCRdb fed the multiplex PCR reads into MiXCR, producing one record per CDR3 protein. The table includes some 520,000 distinct CDR3 sequences, over 13% detected once. The specimen sequenced was blood. The source is a woman aged 25 to 39 with Graves' ophthalmopathy.

The table lists this clonotype with many counts. This chain links TRBV20-1 with TRBJ1-6; D is unclear. This CDR3 is built from 12 residues. The ends were cut back, 3 bases at V and 12 bases at J, with 12 bases in the middle. Germline CDR1 is DFQATT and CDR2 is SNEGSKA (reference sequence). CDR3 sequence reads: CSARTWVGPLHF. The DNA for the CDR3 is TGCAGTGCTAGGACTTGGGTTGGACCCCTCCACTTT.

This clonotype was picked up many times. V gene TRBV20-1 combines with J gene TRBJ2-7; 10 positions match TRBD1. The CDR3 contains 12 residues. The germline V gene has CDR1 DFQATT and CDR2 SNEGSKA (reference sequence). CDR3 DNA: TGCAGCGGAGGACAGGGGGACTACGAGCAGTACTTC. Its translation: CSGGQGDYEQYF.

This clonotype was seen ten or more times. A clone one base away is much larger, so this may be a read error. The chain recombines TRBV11-2 with TRBJ2-6; D gene unclear. Germline CDR1 is SGHAT and CDR2 is FQNNGV. The CDR3 sequence is 13 residues long. Trimming stripped 5 bases from V and 1 base from J, with 3 bases between. CDR3 DNA: TGTGCCAGCAGCAAATCTGGGGCCAACGTCCTGACTTTC. It translates to CASSKSGANVLTF.

This clonotype was detected ten times or more. The V and J genes are TRBV12-3 or TRBV12-4 and TRBJ2-7, with a weak D call TRBD1 (6 bases). The CDR3 totals 14 residues. With 3 bases removed from V and 3 bases from J, the gap between germline ends came to 12 bases. Here the CDR3 DNA reads TGTGCCAGCAGTTTGGCCCAGGGGAACTACGAGCAGTACTTC. Amino acid sequence: CASSLAQGNYEQYF.

V is TRBV5-5 and J is TRBJ1-2; D is unresolved. The germline V gene encodes CDR1 SGHKS and CDR2 YYEKEE (reference sequence). With 0 bases removed from V and 1 base from J, the gap between germline ends came to 7 bases. The CDR3 extends over 14 amino acids. This CDR3 is CASSLGIDNYGYTF. The CDR3 DNA is TGTGCCAGCAGCTTGGGGATCGATAACTATGGCTACACCTTC.

This clonotype was seen many times. J is TRBJ2-5 and V is TRBV18; no clear D. Germline CDR1 KGHSH, CDR2 LQKENI. V dropped 3 bases and J dropped 5 bases, with 7 bases sitting between them. The CDR3 runs to 12 residues. The CDR3 here is CASSPSAETQYF. In nucleotides, the CDR3 is TGTGCCAGCTCACCGAGCGCGGAGACCCAGTACTTC.

At least ten counts were recorded for this clonotype. V gene TRBV2 combines with J gene TRBJ2-4, with D possibly being TRBD1 or TRBD2 (5 bases each). V lost 6 bases, J lost 0 bases, and 9 bases lay in between. The CDR3 extends over 14 amino acids. Germline assignment: CDR1 SNHLY and CDR2 FYNNEI. The CDR3 DNA is TGTGCCAGCAGGGGGACGTTAGCCAAAAACATTCAGTACTTC. Residues: CASRGTLAKNIQYF.

The sample holds many counts of this clonotype. The V call is TRBV4-1, the J call TRBJ2-7; D possibly matches TRBD1 or TRBD2 (5 bases each). The CDR3 sequence is 16 residues long. V lost 1 base, J lost 2 bases, and 15 bases lay in between. Germline V gene sequence: CDR1 MGHRA, CDR2 YSYEKL. The CDR3 loop reads CASSQGVLGVTYEQYF. The CDR3 region has the DNA TGCGCCAGCAGCCAAGGGGTTTTGGGGGTTACCTACGAGCAGTACTTC.

This clonotype was detected a few times. The gene calls are TRBV3-1 and TRBJ1-4, with D unclear. Germline V gene data show CDR1 as LGHDT and CDR2 as YNNKEL (reference sequence). The CDR3 runs to 12 residues. The V and J ends lost 6 bases and 8 bases respectively, with 10 bases between them. For the CDR3, the DNA is TGTGCCAGCAGTGCCTTAGGGGAAAAACTGTTTTTT. This encodes CASSALGEKLFF.

This clonotype was recorded at least ten times. The chain employs TRBV20-1 and TRBJ1-5; a weak D match, TRBD1 (6 bases). The germline gives CDR1 DFQATT, CDR2 SNEGSKA (reference sequence). The V gene lost 6 bases and the J gene lost 6 bases, with 15 bases spanning the gap. CDR3 length: 13 residues. In DNA, the CDR3 is TGCAGTGCCCGTGGGGGGGCTACTCAGCCCCAGCATTTT. It encodes CSARGGATQPQHF.

This clonotype was detected many times. This chain uses TRBV19 with TRBJ2-4; D remains ambiguous. The V end was cut by 5 bases, the J end by 1 base, with 18 bases between. The CDR3 extends over 17 amino acids. The germline V gene has CDR1 LNHDA and CDR2 SQIVND (reference sequence). CDR3 region: CASSGKTTAIAKNIQYF. The DNA of the CDR3 is TGTGCCAGTAGTGGGAAAACAACAGCGATTGCCAAAAACATTCAGTACTTC.

This clonotype was counted many times. V gene TRBV7-2 combines with J gene TRBJ2-5; 7 bases agree with TRBD2. CDR1 and CDR2 from the germline V gene are SGHTA and FQGNSA. The ends lost 5 bases at V and 7 bases at J; junction bases unmatched: 13. The CDR3 contains 15 residues. CDR3 residues: CASSPRLAREGTQYF. As DNA, the CDR3 is TGTGCCAGCAGCCCTCGCCTAGCGAGGGAGGGGACCCAGTACTTC.

This clonotype was seen ten or more times. The gene calls are TRBV27 and TRBJ2-5; D uncertain. Trimming pared 0 bases from V and 2 bases from J, leaving 7 bases between. The CDR3 totals 14 residues. Germline CDR1 reads MNHEY; CDR2 reads SMNVEV (reference sequence). CDR3 sequence reads: CASSLSTLQETQYF. CDR3 DNA: TGTGCCAGCAGTTTATCGACATTGCAAGAGACCCAGTACTTC.

This clonotype was counted many times. This rearrangement joins TRBV2 to TRBJ1-5; 10 nucleotides align to TRBD1. The germline CDR1 and CDR2 sequences are SNHLY and FYNNEI. V shed 8 bases and J 5 bases; nucleotides not matched to a gene: 6. The CDR3 extends over 14 amino acids. The CDR3 loop reads CASRHDRGHQPQHF. In nucleotides, the CDR3 is TGTGCCAGCCGACATGACAGGGGGCATCAGCCCCAGCATTTT.

This clonotype was detected ten times or more. J is TRBJ1-3 and V is TRBV15; D gene unclear. The V end was cut by 0 bases, the J end by 2 bases, with 11 bases between. CDR3 length equals 16 residues. Germline V lookup: CDR1 LNHNV, CDR2 YYDKDF (reference sequence). The CDR3: CATSRDKQIPGNTIYF. CDR3 nucleotide sequence: TGTGCCACCAGCAGAGATAAGCAGATCCCTGGAAACACCATATATTTT. The complete variable domain, with remaining parts taken from reference TRBV15 and TRBJ1-3, reads DAMVIQNPRYQVTQFGKPVTLSCSQTLNHNVMYWYQQKSSQAPKLLFHYYDKDFNNEADTPDNFQSRRPNTSFCFLDIRSPGLGDTAMYLCATSRDKQIPGNTIYFGEGSWLTVV.

This clonotype was seen many times. This chain joins TRBV6-1 and TRBJ1-2; 8 bases map to TRBD1. CDR1 and CDR2 from the germline V gene are MNHNS and SASEGT. The CDR3 contains 15 residues. Losses at the gene ends were 3 bases for V and 7 bases for J; bases not matched to a gene: 10. Here the CDR3 reads CASSDPGQGRFGYTF. The CDR3 DNA is TGTGCCAGCAGTGATCCCGGACAGGGTCGGTTTGGCTACACCTTC.

In its sample, this clonotype was seen a few times. This sequence joins TRBV28 and TRBJ2-5; 8 bases match TRBD1. CDR3 length equals 13 residues. The ends lost 7 bases at V and 5 bases at J; junction bases unmatched: 6. CDR1 is MDHEN, CDR2 SYDVKM, per germline. DNA for the CDR3: TGTGCCAGCACCAGGGGGCAAAGGGAGACCCAGTACTTC. Protein sequence: CASTRGQRETQYF. Full variable domain (outside the CDR3, taken from reference TRBV28 and TRBJ2-5): DVKVTQSSRYLVKRTGEKVFLECVQDMDHENMFWYRQDPGLGLRLIYFSYDVKMKEKGDIPEGYSVSREKKERFSLILESASTNQTSMYLCASTRGQRETQYFGPGTRLLVL.

The chain carries TRBV12-5 and TRBJ1-1; weak D call: TRBD1 (6 bases). This CDR3 contains 13 residues. Between the trimmed V and J ends, which lost 6 bases and 2 bases, there was a span of 10 bases. CDR1 is LGHNT, CDR2 FRNRAP, per germline. The CDR3 region is CASGPGANTEAFF. The CDR3 region has the DNA TGTGCTAGTGGCCCGGGGGCCAACACTGAAGCTTTCTTT.

This clonotype has a count of ten or more. The chain uses TRBV18 and TRBJ1-1; D perhaps matches TRBD1 (6 bases). The CDR3 runs to 15 residues. Trimming cost V 3 bases and J 2 bases, with 13 bases left between them. Germline V gives CDR1 KGHSH, CDR2 LQKENI. As DNA, the CDR3 is TGTGCCAGCTCACCCTCGGGACACTCAAACACTGAAGCTTTCTTT. Encoded protein: CASSPSGHSNTEAFF.

There are many counts of this clonotype. The V call is TRBV4-1, the J call TRBJ2-7; TRBD2 agrees at 7 bases. The germline gives CDR1 MGHRA, CDR2 YSYEKL. V shed 0 bases and J 3 bases; nucleotides not matched to a gene: 8. The CDR3 totals 16 residues. The CDR3 coding sequence is TGCGCCAGCAGCCAAGAGGAGGGGTCGGGAGGCTACGAGCAGTACTTC. It encodes CASSQEEGSGGYEQYF.

This clonotype has ten or more counts. The CDR3: CASSLVRNAYEQYF. DNA for the CDR3: TGTGCCAGCAGCCTAGTCAGGAACGCCTACGAGCAGTACTTC. V is TRBV7-9 and J is TRBJ2-7, with no clear D. The CDR3 spans 14 residues. The germline V and J ends were trimmed by 5 bases and 2 bases, with 13 bases remaining between them. CDR1 is SEHNR and CDR2 is FQNEAQ in the germline V gene (reference sequence).

This clonotype was found many times. The rearrangement uses TRBV6-5 and TRBJ2-7, with a possible D match to TRBD2 (5 bases). The CDR3 has 14 amino acids. Trimming took 2 bases from V and 6 from J, leaving 14 bases between them. Per the germline V gene, CDR1 is MNHEY and CDR2 is SVGAGI. The CDR3 loop is CASSYTQVGGEQYF. The CDR3 DNA is TGTGCCAGCAGTTACACCCAGGTCGGAGGCGAGCAGTACTTC.

This clonotype was observed at least ten times. The chain combines TRBV2 with TRBJ1-5, with D possibly matching TRBD1 (5 bases). Between the trimmed V and J ends, which lost 6 bases and 9 bases, there was a span of 15 bases. The CDR3 totals 13 residues. Germline-derived CDR1 and CDR2 are SNHLY and FYNNEI. The CDR3 loop reads CASSGGVTLPQHF. The CDR3 DNA follows: TGTGCCAGCAGCGGGGGGGTGACCTTGCCCCAGCATTTT.

This clonotype was seen repeatedly, ten times or more. The genes are TRBV6-1 and TRBJ1-1; D gene unclear. V was trimmed by 3 bases and J by 3 bases, leaving 20 bases between them. Germline V gene lookup returns CDR1 MNHNS and CDR2 SASEGT. CDR3 length: 17 amino acids. The DNA of the CDR3 is TGTGCCAGCAGTGATATAGGGCGCGGGTGGGTTGACACTGAAGCTTTCTTT. Protein product: CASSDIGRGWVDTEAFF.

The sample holds many counts of this clonotype. The rearrangement uses TRBV5-1 and TRBJ2-7; D may be TRBD1 or TRBD2 (5 bases each). This CDR3 has 14 residues. The V end lost 3 bases, the J end lost 2 bases, and 12 bases lay between the germline ends. CDR1 is SGHRS, CDR2 YFSETQ, per germline. The CDR3 coding sequence is TGCGCCAGCAGCTACGGGACGGACGCCTACGAGCAGTACTTC. Translated: CASSYGTDAYEQYF.